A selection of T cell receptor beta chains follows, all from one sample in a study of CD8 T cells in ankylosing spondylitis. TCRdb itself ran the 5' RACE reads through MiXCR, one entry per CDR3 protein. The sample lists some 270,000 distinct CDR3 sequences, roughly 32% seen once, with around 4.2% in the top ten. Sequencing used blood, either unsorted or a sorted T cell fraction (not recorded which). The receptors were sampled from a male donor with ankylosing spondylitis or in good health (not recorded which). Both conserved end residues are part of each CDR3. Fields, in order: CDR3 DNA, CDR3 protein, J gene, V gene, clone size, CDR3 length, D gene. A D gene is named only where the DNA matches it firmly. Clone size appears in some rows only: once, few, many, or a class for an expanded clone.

CDR3 DNA: TGTGCCAGCAGTTACAACGGATTGGGCACCCAGTACTTC
CDR3 protein: CASSYNGLGTQYF
J gene: TRBJ2-5
V gene: TRBV6-5
clone size: many
CDR3 length: 13
D gene: NA

CDR3 DNA: TGTGCCAGCAGTGGTAGACAGGACTCCTACAATGAGCAGTTCTTC
CDR3 protein: CASSGRQDSYNEQFF
J gene: TRBJ2-1
V gene: TRBV2
clone size: NA
CDR3 length: 15
D gene: NA

CDR3 DNA: TGCAGTGCTAGAAGGGACACCGGGGAGCTGTTTTTT
CDR3 protein: CSARRDTGELFF
J gene: TRBJ2-2
V gene: TRBV20-1
clone size: many
CDR3 length: 12
D gene: NA

CDR3 DNA: TGCAGTGCTAGCGAGCGGGGGGCCTACCAAGAGACCCAGTACTTC
CDR3 protein: CSASERGAYQETQYF
J gene: TRBJ2-5
V gene: TRBV20-1
clone size: once
CDR3 length: 15
D gene: TRBD2

CDR3 DNA: TGCAGTGCTAGAGATCACCGGGGGATGGTTAGTTCACCCCTCCACTTT
CDR3 protein: CSARDHRGMVSSPLHF
J gene: TRBJ1-6
V gene: TRBV20-1
clone size: NA
CDR3 length: 16
D gene: NA

CDR3 DNA: TGCGCCAGCAGCTTAGGCCCTGGGGATGAGCAGTTCTTC
CDR3 protein: CASSLGPGDEQFF
J gene: TRBJ2-1
V gene: TRBV5-1
clone size: NA
CDR3 length: 13
D gene: NA

CDR3 DNA: TGCGCCAGCAGCCCCAACTCGAAAGGCTACAATGAGCAGTTCTTC
CDR3 protein: CASSPNSKGYNEQFF
J gene: TRBJ2-1
V gene: TRBV4-1
clone size: NA
CDR3 length: 15
D gene: NA

CDR3 DNA: TGTGCCAGCAGTTTCGTCCGCGGGGGGTACCAAGAGACCCAGTACTTC
CDR3 protein: CASSFVRGGYQETQYF
J gene: TRBJ2-5
V gene: TRBV12-3/TRBV12-4
clone size: NA
CDR3 length: 16
D gene: TRBD2

CDR3 DNA: TGCAGTGTTCGACTAGCCAAAAACATTCAGTACTTC
CDR3 protein: CSVRLAKNIQYF
J gene: TRBJ2-4
V gene: TRBV20-1
clone size: few
CDR3 length: 12
D gene: NA

CDR3 DNA: TGTGCCATCAGTGAGGCAGAGGGAGGGTCCTACGAGCAGTACTTC
CDR3 protein: CAISEAEGGSYEQYF
J gene: TRBJ2-7
V gene: TRBV10-3
clone size: NA
CDR3 length: 15
D gene: TRBD2

CDR3 DNA: TGTGCCAGCAGCCCAGCGGGTAGGGACAATCAGCCCCAGCATTTT
CDR3 protein: CASSPAGRDNQPQHF
J gene: TRBJ1-5
V gene: TRBV12-3/TRBV12-4
clone size: NA
CDR3 length: 15
D gene: NA

CDR3 DNA: TGCGCCAGCACCGAACAGGAATTGAACACTGAAGCTTTCTTT
CDR3 protein: CASTEQELNTEAFF
J gene: TRBJ1-1
V gene: TRBV5-1
clone size: NA
CDR3 length: 14
D gene: NA

CDR3 DNA: TGTGCCAGCAGTTCCAGACCGACTTCAATCTATAATTCACCCCTCCACTTT
CDR3 protein: CASSSRPTSIYNSPLHF
J gene: TRBJ1-6
V gene: TRBV6-5
clone size: NA
CDR3 length: 17
D gene: NA

CDR3 DNA: TGTGCCAGCAGCTTACTTCAGACAGTAAGCGAGCAGTACTTC
CDR3 protein: CASSLLQTVSEQYF
J gene: TRBJ2-7
V gene: TRBV7-9
clone size: NA
CDR3 length: 14
D gene: NA

CDR3 DNA: TGTGCCGCCAGACAGGGGCTCCTTTTTTATAATTCACCCCTCCACTTT
CDR3 protein: CAARQGLLFYNSPLHF
J gene: TRBJ1-6
V gene: TRBV12-3/TRBV12-4
clone size: NA
CDR3 length: 16
D gene: TRBD1

CDR3 DNA: TGTGCCAGCAGCCACCGGACAGGGGAGAGAGGGCAGTACTTC
CDR3 protein: CASSHRTGERGQYF
J gene: TRBJ2-7
V gene: TRBV7-8
clone size: few
CDR3 length: 14
D gene: TRBD1

CDR3 DNA: TGCGCCAGCAGCTCGGGGGACGTCCACGAGCAGTACTTC
CDR3 protein: CASSSGDVHEQYF
J gene: TRBJ2-7
V gene: TRBV5-1
clone size: NA
CDR3 length: 13
D gene: NA

CDR3 DNA: TGCGCCAGCAGCTGGGGACGGGGGCAGGGAGGTAACGAGCAGTACTTC
CDR3 protein: CASSWGRGQGGNEQYF
J gene: TRBJ2-7
V gene: TRBV5-1
clone size: NA
CDR3 length: 16
D gene: NA

CDR3 DNA: TGCGCCAGCAGTTACGACAGGAACAATGAGCAGTTCTTC
CDR3 protein: CASSYDRNNEQFF
J gene: TRBJ2-1
V gene: TRBV5-1
clone size: NA
CDR3 length: 13
D gene: NA

CDR3 DNA: TGTGCCAGCAGCCCACCTCCGGGACTAGCGGGGATGGATGAGCAGTTCTTC
CDR3 protein: CASSPPPGLAGMDEQFF
J gene: TRBJ2-1
V gene: TRBV14
clone size: NA
CDR3 length: 17
D gene: TRBD2

CDR3 DNA: TGTGCCAGCAGCTGGGAGGGACTAGCGGAGTACAATGAGCAGTTCTTC
CDR3 protein: CASSWEGLAEYNEQFF
J gene: TRBJ2-1
V gene: TRBV7-3
clone size: NA
CDR3 length: 16
D gene: TRBD2

CDR3 DNA: TGTGCCACCAGTGGACGGGTCGGGCACGAGCAGTACTTC
CDR3 protein: CATSGRVGHEQYF
J gene: TRBJ2-7
V gene: TRBV24-1
clone size: NA
CDR3 length: 13
D gene: NA

CDR3 DNA: TGTGCCAGCGCCGGGGGATATGGCAGGTCCTACGAGCAGTACTTC
CDR3 protein: CASAGGYGRSYEQYF
J gene: TRBJ2-7
V gene: TRBV3-1
clone size: few
CDR3 length: 15
D gene: NA

CDR3 DNA: TGTGCCAGCAGTTACTCCGCGGGGTCCAATCAGCCCCAGCATTTT
CDR3 protein: CASSYSAGSNQPQHF
J gene: TRBJ1-5
V gene: TRBV6-5
clone size: few
CDR3 length: 15
D gene: NA

CDR3 DNA: TGTGCCACCAGTGGCGGAGATACGCAGTATTTT
CDR3 protein: CATSGGDTQYF
J gene: TRBJ2-3
V gene: TRBV24-1
clone size: once
CDR3 length: 11
D gene: NA

CDR3 DNA: TGCAGTGCTTCAGGGATCTCGGGGGGCTACGAGCAGTACTTC
CDR3 protein: CSASGISGGYEQYF
J gene: TRBJ2-7
V gene: TRBV20-1
clone size: NA
CDR3 length: 14
D gene: TRBD2

CDR3 DNA: TGCAGTGCTAGAGTGTGGGGACTAGCTTCCTACGAGCAGTACTTC
CDR3 protein: CSARVWGLASYEQYF
J gene: TRBJ2-7
V gene: TRBV20-1
clone size: few
CDR3 length: 15
D gene: TRBD2

CDR3 DNA: TGTGCCAGCAGTTTTGCAGGGGCGGCTGAAGCTTTCTTT
CDR3 protein: CASSFAGAAEAFF
J gene: TRBJ1-1
V gene: TRBV27
clone size: NA
CDR3 length: 13
D gene: NA

CDR3 DNA: TGTGCCAGCAGCTCAGGACTAGCGGGGGCCAGCACAGATACGCAGTATTTT
CDR3 protein: CASSSGLAGASTDTQYF
J gene: TRBJ2-3
V gene: TRBV7-9
clone size: NA
CDR3 length: 17
D gene: TRBD2

CDR3 DNA: TGTGCCAGCAGCGGCGCCGGGACTAGCGCAGATACGCAGTATTTT
CDR3 protein: CASSGAGTSADTQYF
J gene: TRBJ2-3
V gene: TRBV9
clone size: few
CDR3 length: 15
D gene: TRBD2